A single sample is the source of the 14 T cell receptor beta chains below, sequenced in a study of human T cells and chemical hapten exposure. MiXCR was run by TCRdb on the RACE reads, yielding one entry per CDR3 protein. The table includes 65,000 to 70,000 distinct CDR3 sequences, approximately 11% detected once. The time point denotes: pre-sensitization, week 0. As to treatment: therapeutic diphenylcyclopropenone sensitization with weekly scalp DPC. The sequenced sample was whole blood, obtained in connection with sensitization to the hapten diphenylcyclopropenone (DPC). The source of these receptors is a woman between 45 and 60 years old with alopecia areata. Some clones in this sample may be carry-over from other donors' samples.

This clonotype came up a few times. This chain links TRBV11-2 with TRBJ2-5, with 10 positions matching TRBD2. Losses at the gene ends were 5 bases for V and 5 bases for J; bases not matched to a gene: 5. Germline-derived CDR1 and CDR2 are SGHAT and FQNNGV. This CDR3 is built from 14 residues. The CDR3: CASSPGLASETQYF. For the CDR3, the DNA is TGTGCCAGCAGCCCGGGACTAGCGTCGGAGACCCAGTACTTC.

Ten or more counts support this clonotype. The V call is TRBV7-3, the J call TRBJ2-1; TRBD1 matches 9 bases. Germline V CDR1 and CDR2: SGHTA, FQGTGA. V shed 5 bases and J 9 bases; nucleotides not matched to a gene: 2. The CDR3 spans 12 residues. The CDR3 here is CASSRQGGEQFF. In DNA, the CDR3 is TGTGCCAGCAGCCGACAGGGGGGTGAGCAGTTCTTC.

This clonotype was recorded once. The chain carries TRBV4-2 and TRBJ2-3; 8 bases agree with TRBD1. The CDR3 is 15 residues long. Germline V gene data show CDR1 as LGHNA and CDR2 as YNFKEQ. V was pared by 1 base and J by 0 bases, with 0 bases of the junction left unmatched. The CDR3 DNA sequence: TGTGCCAGCAGCCAAGGGGACAGGAGCACAGATACGCAGTATTTT. Translated, it gives CASSQGDRSTDTQYF.

The rearrangement joins TRBV25-1 to TRBJ1-6; D ambiguous. Looked up from germline, CDR1 is MGHDK and CDR2 is SYGVNS. Trimming stripped 4 bases from V and 10 bases from J, with 14 bases between. The CDR3 covers 14 residues. Here the CDR3 reads CASSGAVGESPLHF. CDR3 nucleotides: TGTGCCAGCAGTGGGGCGGTGGGTGAATCACCCCTCCACTTT.

The V gene is TRBV6-9, the J gene TRBJ2-3; 12 positions agree with TRBD2. The trim removed 6 bases at V and 0 bases at J, leaving 4 bases unmatched. From germline, CDR1 is MNHGY and CDR2 SVAAGI. This CDR3 contains 16 residues. CDR3 protein: CASRPGLAGSTDTQYF. The CDR3 DNA sequence: TGTGCCAGCAGACCCGGACTAGCGGGAAGCACAGATACGCAGTATTTT.

This clonotype was recorded at least ten times. This chain uses TRBV20-1 with TRBJ2-5, with 7 positions matching TRBD1. The CDR3 covers 12 residues. With V trimmed by 6 bases and J by 1 base, 2 bases remained unmatched. Germline V gives CDR1 DFQATT, CDR2 SNEGSKA (reference sequence). For the CDR3, the DNA is TGCAGTGCCCGGACAGGCCAAGAGACCCAGTACTTC. Translation: CSARTGQETQYF.

This clonotype has just a few counts. V is TRBV18 and J is TRBJ2-2, with 11 bases lining up with TRBD2. After removal of 5 bases from V and 6 bases from J, the junction contained 5 bases not matched to a gene. Germline V gene data show CDR1 as KGHSH and CDR2 as LQKENI. The CDR3 totals 15 residues. This CDR3 is CASSELAGASGELFF. DNA of the CDR3: TGTGCCAGCTCAGAACTAGCGGGGGCGTCCGGGGAGCTGTTTTTT.

The chain carries TRBV29-1 and TRBJ2-3, with 7 bases matching TRBD2. Germline V gene lookup returns CDR1 SQVTM and CDR2 ANQGSEA. V trimming: 6 bases; J trimming: 0 bases; junction bases outside the gene matches: 6. This CDR3 comprises 14 residues. The CDR3: CSVEGLLSTDTQYF. In nucleotides, the CDR3 is TGCAGCGTAGAGGGACTACTGAGCACAGATACGCAGTATTTT.

This clonotype has at least ten counts. The chain carries TRBV5-1 and TRBJ2-7; D possibly corresponds to TRBD1 (5 bases). Germline V CDR1 and CDR2: SGHRS, YFSETQ. Trimming left V 4 bases short and J 0 bases short, with 11 bases between. The CDR3 loop spans 14 amino acids. The CDR3 nucleotides are TGCGCCAGCAGCAAACCGACAGCCTCCTACGAGCAGTACTTC. Translated: CASSKPTASYEQYF.

This clonotype showed up many times. The V gene is TRBV6-1, the J gene TRBJ2-3; D might be TRBD2 (6 bases). The CDR3 has 18 residues. V dropped 2 bases and J dropped 3 bases, with 21 bases sitting between them. Germline CDR1 and CDR2: MNHNS and SASEGT. The CDR3 sequence: CASSERPFGGRGTDTQYF. As DNA, the CDR3 is TGTGCCAGCAGTGAAAGGCCTTTCGGGGGACGTGGGACAGATACGCAGTATTTT.

This chain connects TRBV5-1 to TRBJ1-2; no reliable D call. Trimming took 3 bases from V and 2 from J, leaving 5 bases between them. CDR1 is SGHRS and CDR2 is YFSETQ in the germline V gene. The length of the CDR3 is 12 residues. The CDR3 DNA follows: TGCGCCAGCAGCTCCGGGAACTATGGCTACACCTTC. It is translated as CASSSGNYGYTF.

This clonotype was counted at least ten times. The V gene is TRBV7-2, the J gene TRBJ1-3; D gene ambiguous. CDR1 SGHTA and CDR2 FQGNSA come from the germline V gene. With 2 bases removed from V and 8 bases from J, the gap between germline ends came to 7 bases. The CDR3 length is 12 residues. The DNA of the CDR3 is TGTGCCAGCAGCTTATTCGGAGACACCATATATTTT. Amino acids: CASSLFGDTIYF.

This clonotype was observed at least ten times. The genes are TRBV14 and TRBJ1-1, with 7 bases aligning to TRBD1. The CDR3 has 16 residues. The V segment lost 5 bases and the J segment 1 base; nucleotides outside the gene matches: 10. The germline V gene has CDR1 SGHDN and CDR2 FVKESK. The CDR3 loop reads CASSFRQGKGNTEAFF. The CDR3 DNA follows: TGTGCCAGCAGCTTTCGACAGGGTAAGGGGAACACTGAAGCTTTCTTT.

This chain links TRBV20-1 with TRBJ1-2; D is uncertain. The CDR3 spans 13 residues. The V end was cut by 5 bases, the J end by 5 bases, with 15 bases between. Germline assignment: CDR1 DFQATT and CDR2 SNEGSKA (reference sequence). CDR3 DNA: TGCAGTGCTCCCGAGAGTCTAGCTTATGGCTACACCTTC. This translates into CSAPESLAYGYTF.